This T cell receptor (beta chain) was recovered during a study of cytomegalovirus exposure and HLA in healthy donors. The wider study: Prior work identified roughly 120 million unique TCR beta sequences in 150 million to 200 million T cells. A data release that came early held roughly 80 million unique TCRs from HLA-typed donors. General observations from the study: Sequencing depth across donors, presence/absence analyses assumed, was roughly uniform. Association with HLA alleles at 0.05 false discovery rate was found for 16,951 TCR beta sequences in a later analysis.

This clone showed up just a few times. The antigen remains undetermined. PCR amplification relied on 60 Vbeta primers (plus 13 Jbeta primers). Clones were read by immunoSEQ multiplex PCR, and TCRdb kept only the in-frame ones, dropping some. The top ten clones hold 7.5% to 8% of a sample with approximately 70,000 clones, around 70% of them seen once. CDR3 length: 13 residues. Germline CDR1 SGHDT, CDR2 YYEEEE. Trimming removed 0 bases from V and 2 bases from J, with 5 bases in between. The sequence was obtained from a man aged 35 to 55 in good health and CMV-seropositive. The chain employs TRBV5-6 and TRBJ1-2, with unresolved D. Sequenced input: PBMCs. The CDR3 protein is CASSLDYNYGYTF. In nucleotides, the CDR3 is TGTGCCAGCAGCTTGGACTACAACTATGGCTACACCTTC.